The sequence of this TCR beta chain was determined in a study of control samples from healthy donors and cancer patients (dated by TCRdb to 2019 to 2021). To prepare the library, the immunoSEQ multiplex PCR assay was applied. As stored in TCRdb, this immuneACCESS dataset retains in-frame rearrangements with V and J assigned. A fraction of the clones does not appear; measured against another copy, unresolved V genes explain less than half of the discrepancy, and the remainder lacks a known reason. For this sample the table gives tens of thousands of clones, of which around 83% were detected only once. The ten largest account for roughly 1.5% of the sample. V and J are truncated by 1 base and 8 bases respectively, leaving an intervening sequence of 13 bases. Based on the germline V gene, the CDR1 and CDR2 sequences are SGHVS and FQNEAQ. There are 14 amino acids in the CDR3, from cysteine to phenylalanine inclusive. Only CDR3 DNA is held: 42 bases, read in frame from base 1.

In regard to this clone: Its antigen is unknown. Base-call qualities are not available, and no considerably larger clone is one nucleotide away.

The receptor was isolated from a woman in her thirties or forties with lung cancer. Material for sequencing was PBMCs. The chain uses TRBV7-8 and TRBJ2-3; confidence is insufficient to name the D gene. The CDR3 reads CASSLGNPLGTQYF. In nucleotides, the sequence is TGTGCCAGCAGCTTAGGAAACCCGCTCGGTACGCAGTATTTT.